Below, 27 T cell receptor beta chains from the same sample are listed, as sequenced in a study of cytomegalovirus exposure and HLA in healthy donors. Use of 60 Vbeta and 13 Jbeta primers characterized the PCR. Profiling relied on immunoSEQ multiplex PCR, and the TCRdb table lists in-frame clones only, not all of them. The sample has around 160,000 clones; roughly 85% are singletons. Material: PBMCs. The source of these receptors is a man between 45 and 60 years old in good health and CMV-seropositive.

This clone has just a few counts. CDR3 loop: CASNRDLEGYTF. The CDR3, as DNA: TGTGCCAGCAATAGGGACTTAGAGGGCTACACCTTC. The rearrangement links TRBV28 to TRBJ1-2; tentative D call: TRBD1 (5 bases). The CDR3 extends over 12 amino acids. Deletions cut 7 bases from V and 8 bases from J, with 14 bases between. CDR1 and CDR2 from the germline V gene are MDHEN and SYDVKM.

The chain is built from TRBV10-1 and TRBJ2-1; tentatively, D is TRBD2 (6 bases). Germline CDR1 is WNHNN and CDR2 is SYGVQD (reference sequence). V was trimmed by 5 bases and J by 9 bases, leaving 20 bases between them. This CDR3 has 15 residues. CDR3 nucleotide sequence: TGCGCCAGCAGTTCGAGGGTGGTAGCGGAATTTGAGCAGTTCTTC. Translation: CASSSRVVAEFEQFF.

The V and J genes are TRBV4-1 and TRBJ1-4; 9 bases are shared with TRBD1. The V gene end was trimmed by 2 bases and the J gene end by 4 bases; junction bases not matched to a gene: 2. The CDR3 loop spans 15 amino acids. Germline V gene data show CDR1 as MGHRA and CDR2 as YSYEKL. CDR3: CASSQPGQGNEKLFF. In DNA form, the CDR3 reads TGCGCCAGCAGCCAACCGGGACAGGGTAATGAAAAACTGTTTTTT.

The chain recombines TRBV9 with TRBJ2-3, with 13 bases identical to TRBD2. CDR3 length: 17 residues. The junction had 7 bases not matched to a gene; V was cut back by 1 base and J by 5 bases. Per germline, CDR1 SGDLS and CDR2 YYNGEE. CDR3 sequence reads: CASSVFTGTSGEDTQYF. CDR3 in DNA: TGTGCCAGCAGCGTATTCACCGGGACTAGCGGGGAAGATACGCAGTATTTT.

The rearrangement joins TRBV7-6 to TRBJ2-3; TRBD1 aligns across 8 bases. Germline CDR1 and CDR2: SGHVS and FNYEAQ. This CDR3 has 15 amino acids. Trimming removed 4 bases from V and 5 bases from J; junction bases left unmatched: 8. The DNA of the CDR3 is TGTGCCAGCAGCTCAGGGACAGGAGCCAAAGATACGCAGTATTTT. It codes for CASSSGTGAKDTQYF. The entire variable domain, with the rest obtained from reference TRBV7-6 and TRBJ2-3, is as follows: GAGVSQSPRYKVTKRGQDVALRCDPISGHVSLYWYRQALGQGPEFLTYFNYEAQQDKSGLPNDRFSAERPEGSISTLTIQRTEQRDSAMYRCASSSGTGAKDTQYFGPGTRLTVL.

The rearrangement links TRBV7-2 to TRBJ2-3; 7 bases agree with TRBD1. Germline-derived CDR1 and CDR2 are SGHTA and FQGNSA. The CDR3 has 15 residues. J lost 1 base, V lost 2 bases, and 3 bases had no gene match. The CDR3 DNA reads TGTGCCAGCAGCTTACGCGGACAGGGCACAGATACGCAGTATTTT. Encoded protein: CASSLRGQGTDTQYF.

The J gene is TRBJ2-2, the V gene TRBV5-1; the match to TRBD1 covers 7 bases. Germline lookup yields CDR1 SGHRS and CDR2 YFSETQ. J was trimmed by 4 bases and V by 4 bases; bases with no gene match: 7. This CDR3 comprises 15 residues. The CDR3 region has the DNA TGCGCCAGCAGCCTCTGGGACAGAGTCACCGGGGAGCTGTTTTTT. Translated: CASSLWDRVTGELFF.

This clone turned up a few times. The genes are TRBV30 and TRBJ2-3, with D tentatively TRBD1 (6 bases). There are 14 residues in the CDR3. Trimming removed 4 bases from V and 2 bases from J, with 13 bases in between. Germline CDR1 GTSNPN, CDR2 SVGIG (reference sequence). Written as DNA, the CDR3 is TGTGCCTGGACTGGACAGCCGTCCACAGATACGCAGTATTTT. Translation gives CAWTGQPSTDTQYF.

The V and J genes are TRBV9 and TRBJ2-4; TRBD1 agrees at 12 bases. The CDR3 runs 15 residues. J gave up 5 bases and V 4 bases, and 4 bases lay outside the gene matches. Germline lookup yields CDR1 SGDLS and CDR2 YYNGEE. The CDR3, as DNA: TGTGCCAGCAGCCAGGGACAGGGGGCTCAAAACATTCAGTACTTC. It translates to CASSQGQGAQNIQYF.

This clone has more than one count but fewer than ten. The CDR3 loop is CASSDGQGGYGYTF. The CDR3 region has the DNA TGTGCCAGCAGTGACGGGCAGGGGGGTTATGGCTACACCTTC. V usage is TRBV6-4 and J usage is TRBJ1-2; 7 positions agree with TRBD1. This CDR3 has 14 amino acids. Trimming took 2 bases from V and 5 from J; bases not matched to a gene: 5. CDR1 and CDR2 (germline): MRHNA, SNTAGT.

CDR3 loop: CAISDPTRDNYGYTF. For the CDR3, the DNA is TGTGCCATCAGTGATCCGACAAGAGATAACTATGGCTACACCTTC. V usage is TRBV10-3 and J usage is TRBJ1-2; D gene unclear. Between the trimmed V and J ends, which lost 3 bases and 1 base, there was a span of 12 bases. The CDR3 is 15 residues long. Germline V gene lookup returns CDR1 ENHRY and CDR2 SYGVKD.

CDR3 region: CASSQDSATNEKLFF. The CDR3 DNA sequence: TGCGCCAGCAGCCAAGACAGTGCAACTAATGAAAAACTGTTTTTT. This rearrangement joins TRBV4-1 to TRBJ1-4; D unclear. Germline V gives CDR1 MGHRA, CDR2 YSYEKL. Trimming removed 0 bases at V and 0 bases at J, with 5 bases between. The length of the CDR3 is 15 residues.

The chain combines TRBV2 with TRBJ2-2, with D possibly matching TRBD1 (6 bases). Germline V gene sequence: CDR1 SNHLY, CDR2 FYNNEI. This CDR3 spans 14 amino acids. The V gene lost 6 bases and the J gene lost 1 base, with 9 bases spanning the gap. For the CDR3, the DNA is TGTGCCAGCAGACCGGACAGGAACACCGGGGAGCTGTTTTTT. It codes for CASRPDRNTGELFF.

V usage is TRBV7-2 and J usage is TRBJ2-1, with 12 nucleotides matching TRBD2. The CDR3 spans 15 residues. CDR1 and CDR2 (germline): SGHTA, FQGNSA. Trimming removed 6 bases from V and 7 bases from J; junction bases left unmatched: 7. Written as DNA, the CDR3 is TGTGCCAGCAGTCCTACTAGCGGGGGGTTTAATGAGCAGTTCTTC. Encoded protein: CASSPTSGGFNEQFF.

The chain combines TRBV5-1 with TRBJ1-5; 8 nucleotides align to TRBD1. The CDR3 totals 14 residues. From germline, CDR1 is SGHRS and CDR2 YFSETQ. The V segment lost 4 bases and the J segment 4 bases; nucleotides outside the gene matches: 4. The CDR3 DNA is TGCGCCAGCAGCATTAGACAGGGGAATCAGCCCCAGCATTTT. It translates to CASSIRQGNQPQHF.

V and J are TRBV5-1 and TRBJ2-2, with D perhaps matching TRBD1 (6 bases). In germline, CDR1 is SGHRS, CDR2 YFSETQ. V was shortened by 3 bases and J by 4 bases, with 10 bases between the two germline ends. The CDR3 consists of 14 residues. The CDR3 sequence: CASSSRGGTGELFF. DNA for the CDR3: TGCGCCAGCAGCTCCAGAGGGGGCACCGGGGAGCTGTTTTTT.

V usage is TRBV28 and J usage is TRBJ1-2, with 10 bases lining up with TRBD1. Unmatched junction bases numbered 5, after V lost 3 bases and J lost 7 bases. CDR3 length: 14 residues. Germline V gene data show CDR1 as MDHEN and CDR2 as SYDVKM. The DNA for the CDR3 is TGTGCCAGCAGTTTGGACAGGGGGAAGCGTGGCTACACCTTC. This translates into CASSLDRGKRGYTF.

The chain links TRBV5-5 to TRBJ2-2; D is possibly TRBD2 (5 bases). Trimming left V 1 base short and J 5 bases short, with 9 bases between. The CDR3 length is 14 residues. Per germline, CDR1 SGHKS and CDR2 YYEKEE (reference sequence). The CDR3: CASSLPWETGELFF. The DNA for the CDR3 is TGTGCCAGCAGCTTGCCGTGGGAGACCGGGGAGCTGTTTTTT.

The CDR3 DNA follows: TGTGCCAGCAGTTCCCTCCGCCTTTCAGGCGGGAGCTACGAGCAGTACTTC. This gives the protein CASSSLRLSGGSYEQYF. The chain joins TRBV28 to TRBJ2-7; TRBD2 aligns across 7 bases. Looked up from germline, CDR1 is MDHEN and CDR2 is SYDVKM. The CDR3 loop spans 17 amino acids. V dropped 4 bases and J dropped 3; count of bases not matched to a gene: 15.

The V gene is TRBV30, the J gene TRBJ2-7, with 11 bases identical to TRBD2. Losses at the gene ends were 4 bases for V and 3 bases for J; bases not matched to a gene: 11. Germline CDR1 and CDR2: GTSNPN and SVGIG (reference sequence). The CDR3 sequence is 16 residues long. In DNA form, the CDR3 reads TGTGCCTGGACCATGTCCCGGCTAGCGGGGGGCTACGAGCAGTACTTC. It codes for CAWTMSRLAGGYEQYF.

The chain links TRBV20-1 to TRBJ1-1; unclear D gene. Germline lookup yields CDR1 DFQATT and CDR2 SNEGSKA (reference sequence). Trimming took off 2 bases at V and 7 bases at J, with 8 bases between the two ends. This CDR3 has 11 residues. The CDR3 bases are TGCAGTGCTAGATATACAGTTGAAGCTTTCTTT. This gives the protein CSARYTVEAFF.

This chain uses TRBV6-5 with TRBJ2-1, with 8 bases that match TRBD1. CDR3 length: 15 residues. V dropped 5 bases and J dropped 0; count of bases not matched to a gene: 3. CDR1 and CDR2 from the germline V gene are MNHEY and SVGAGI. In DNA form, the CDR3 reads TGTGCCAGCAGTGCGACAGGGGACTCCTACAATGAGCAGTTCTTC. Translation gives CASSATGDSYNEQFF.

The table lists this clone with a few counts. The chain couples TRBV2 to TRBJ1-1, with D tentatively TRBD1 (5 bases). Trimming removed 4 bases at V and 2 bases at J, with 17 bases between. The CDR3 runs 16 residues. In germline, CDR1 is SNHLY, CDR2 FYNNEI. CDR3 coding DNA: TGTGCCAGCAGTGTCGGGGGAACCATCTTAAACACTGAAGCTTTCTTT. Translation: CASSVGGTILNTEAFF.

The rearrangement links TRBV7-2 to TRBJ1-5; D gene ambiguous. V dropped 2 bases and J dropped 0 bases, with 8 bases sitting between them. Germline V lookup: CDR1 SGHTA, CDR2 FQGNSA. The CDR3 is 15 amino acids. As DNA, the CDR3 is TGTGCCAGCAGCTTATCCAGGAATAGCAATCAGCCCCAGCATTTT. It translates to CASSLSRNSNQPQHF.

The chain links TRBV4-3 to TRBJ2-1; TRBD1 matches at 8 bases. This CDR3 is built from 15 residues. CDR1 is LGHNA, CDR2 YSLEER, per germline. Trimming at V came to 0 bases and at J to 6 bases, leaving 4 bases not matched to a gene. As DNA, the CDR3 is TGCGCCAGCAGCCAAGATGGGACAGGTCTCAATGAGCAGTTCTTC. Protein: CASSQDGTGLNEQFF.

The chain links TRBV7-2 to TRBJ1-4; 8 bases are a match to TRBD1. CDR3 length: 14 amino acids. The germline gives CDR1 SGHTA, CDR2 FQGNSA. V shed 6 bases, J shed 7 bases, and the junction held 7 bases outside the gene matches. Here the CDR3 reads CASRRTGGTEKLFF. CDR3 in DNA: TGTGCCAGCAGAAGAACAGGGGGGACTGAAAAACTGTTTTTT.

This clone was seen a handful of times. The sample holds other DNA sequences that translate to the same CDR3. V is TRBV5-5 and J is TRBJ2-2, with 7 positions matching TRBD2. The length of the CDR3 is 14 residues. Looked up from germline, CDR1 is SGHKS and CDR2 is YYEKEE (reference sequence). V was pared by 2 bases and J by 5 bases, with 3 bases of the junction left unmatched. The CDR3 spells CASSFGGGTGELFF. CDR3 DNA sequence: TGTGCCAGCAGCTTCGGCGGGGGTACCGGGGAGCTGTTTTTT. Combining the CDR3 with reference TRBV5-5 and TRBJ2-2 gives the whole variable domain DAGVTQSPTHLIKTRGQQVTLRCSPISGHKSVSWYQQVLGQGPQFIFQYYEKEERGRGNFPDRFSARQFPNYSSELNVNALLLGDSALYLCASSFGGGTGELFFGEGSRLTVL.